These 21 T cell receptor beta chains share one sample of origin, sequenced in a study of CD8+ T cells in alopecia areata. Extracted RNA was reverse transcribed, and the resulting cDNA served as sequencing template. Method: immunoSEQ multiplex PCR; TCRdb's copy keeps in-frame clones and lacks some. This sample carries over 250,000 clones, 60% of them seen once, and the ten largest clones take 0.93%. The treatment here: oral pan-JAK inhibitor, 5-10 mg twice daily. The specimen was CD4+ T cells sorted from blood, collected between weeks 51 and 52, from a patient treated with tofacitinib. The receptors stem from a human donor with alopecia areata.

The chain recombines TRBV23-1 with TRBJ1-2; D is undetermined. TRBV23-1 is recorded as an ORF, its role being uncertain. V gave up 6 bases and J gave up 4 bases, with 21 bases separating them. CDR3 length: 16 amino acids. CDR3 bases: TGCGCCAGCAGGCCTAGAGAGACCGGGCTCACCTATGGCTACACCTTC. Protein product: CASRPRETGLTYGYTF.

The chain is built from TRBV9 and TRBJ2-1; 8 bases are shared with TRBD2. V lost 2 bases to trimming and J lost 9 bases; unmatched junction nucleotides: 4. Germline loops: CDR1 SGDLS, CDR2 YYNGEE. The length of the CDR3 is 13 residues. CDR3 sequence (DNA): TGTGCCAGCAGCGTTGTAGCGGGGAGTGAGCAGTTCTTC. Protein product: CASSVVAGSEQFF.

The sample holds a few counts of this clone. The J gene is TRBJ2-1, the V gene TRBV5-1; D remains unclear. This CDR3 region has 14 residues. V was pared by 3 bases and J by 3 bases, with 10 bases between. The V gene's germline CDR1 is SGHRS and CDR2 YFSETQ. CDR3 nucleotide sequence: TGCGCCAGCAGCTCCGACGGACGCTACAATGAGCAGTTCTTC. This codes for CASSSDGRYNEQFF.

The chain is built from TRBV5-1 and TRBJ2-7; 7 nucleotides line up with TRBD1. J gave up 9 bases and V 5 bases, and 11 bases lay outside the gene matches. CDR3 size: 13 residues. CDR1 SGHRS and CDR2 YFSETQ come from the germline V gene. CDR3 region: CASRSTGAPGQYF. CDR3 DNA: TGCGCCAGCAGAAGTACAGGGGCCCCAGGGCAGTACTTC.

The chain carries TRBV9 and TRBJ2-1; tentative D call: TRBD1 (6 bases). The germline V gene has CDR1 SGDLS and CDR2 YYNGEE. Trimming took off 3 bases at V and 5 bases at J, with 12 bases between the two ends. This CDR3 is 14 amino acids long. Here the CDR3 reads CASSGQEGNNEQFF. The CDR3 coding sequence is TGTGCCAGCAGCGGACAGGAAGGGAACAATGAGCAGTTCTTC.

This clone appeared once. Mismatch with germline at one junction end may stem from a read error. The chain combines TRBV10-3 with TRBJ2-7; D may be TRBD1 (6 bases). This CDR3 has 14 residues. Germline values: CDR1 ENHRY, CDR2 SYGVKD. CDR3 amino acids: CASSGLDSYDEQYF. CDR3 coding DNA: TGTGCCAGCAGTGGGCTGGACAGTTACGACGAGCAGTACTTC.

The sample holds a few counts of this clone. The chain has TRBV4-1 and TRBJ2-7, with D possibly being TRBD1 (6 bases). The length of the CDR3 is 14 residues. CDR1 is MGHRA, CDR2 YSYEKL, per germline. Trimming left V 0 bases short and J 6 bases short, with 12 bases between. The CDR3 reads CASSQDPHRVEQYF. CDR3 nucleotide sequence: TGCGCCAGCAGCCAAGATCCCCACAGGGTCGAGCAGTACTTC.

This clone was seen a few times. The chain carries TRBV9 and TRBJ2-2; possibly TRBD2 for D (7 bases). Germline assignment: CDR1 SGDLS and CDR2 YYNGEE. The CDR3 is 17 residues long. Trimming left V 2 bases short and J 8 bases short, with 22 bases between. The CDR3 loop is CASSVVGVAGATGELFF. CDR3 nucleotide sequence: TGTGCCAGCAGCGTCGTAGGGGTCGCGGGGGCCACGGGGGAGCTGTTTTTT.

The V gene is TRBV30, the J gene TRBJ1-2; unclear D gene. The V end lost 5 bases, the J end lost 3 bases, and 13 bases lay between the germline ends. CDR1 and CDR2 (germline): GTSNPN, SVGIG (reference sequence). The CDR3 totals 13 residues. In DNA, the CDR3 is TGTGCCTGGTCCTCCCGGGGAGACTATGGCTACACCTTC. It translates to CAWSSRGDYGYTF.

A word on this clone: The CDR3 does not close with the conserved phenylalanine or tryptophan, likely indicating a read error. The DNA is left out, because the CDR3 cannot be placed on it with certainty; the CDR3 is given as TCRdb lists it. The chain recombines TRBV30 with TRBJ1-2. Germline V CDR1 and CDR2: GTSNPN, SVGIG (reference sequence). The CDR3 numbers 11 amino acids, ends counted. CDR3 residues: CAWSVSERPIA.

The CDR3 DNA reads TGTGCCAGCAATCCAGACCACACAGATACGCAGTATTTT. Protein product: CASNPDHTDTQYF. This chain links TRBV25-1 with TRBJ2-3, with no clear D. Trimming pared 7 bases from V and 2 bases from J, leaving 10 bases between. Germline-derived CDR1 and CDR2 are MGHDK and SYGVNS. This CDR3 has 13 amino acids. Using reference TRBV25-1 and TRBJ2-3 for the parts outside the CDR3, the full variable domain is EADIYQTPRYLVIGTGKKITLECSQTMGHDKMYWYQQDPGMELHLIHYSYGVNSTEKGDLSSESTVSRIRTEHFPLTLESARPSHTSQYLCASNPDHTDTQYFGPGTRLTVL.

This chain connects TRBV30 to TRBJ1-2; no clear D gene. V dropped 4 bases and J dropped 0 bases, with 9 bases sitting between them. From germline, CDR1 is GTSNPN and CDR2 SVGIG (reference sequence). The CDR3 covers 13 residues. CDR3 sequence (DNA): TGTGCCTGGAAGTACAGTCCTAACTATGGCTACACCTTC. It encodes CAWKYSPNYGYTF.

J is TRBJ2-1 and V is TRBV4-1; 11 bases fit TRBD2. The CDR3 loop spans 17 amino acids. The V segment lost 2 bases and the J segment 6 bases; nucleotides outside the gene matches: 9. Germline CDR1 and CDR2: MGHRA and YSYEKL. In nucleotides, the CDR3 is TGCGCCAGCAGCCAAACCCCCCTAGCGGGGGGAGGCAATGAGCAGTTCTTC. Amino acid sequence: CASSQTPLAGGGNEQFF.

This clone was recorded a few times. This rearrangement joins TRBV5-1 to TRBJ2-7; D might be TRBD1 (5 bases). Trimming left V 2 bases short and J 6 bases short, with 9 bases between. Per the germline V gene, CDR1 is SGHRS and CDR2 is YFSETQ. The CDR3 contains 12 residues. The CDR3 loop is CASSFEGVEQYF. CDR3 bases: TGCGCCAGCAGCTTCGAAGGGGTCGAGCAGTACTTC.

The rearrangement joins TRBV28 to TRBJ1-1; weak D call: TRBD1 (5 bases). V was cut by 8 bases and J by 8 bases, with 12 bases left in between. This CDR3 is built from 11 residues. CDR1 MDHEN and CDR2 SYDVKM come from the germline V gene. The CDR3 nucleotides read TGTGCCAGCCCGGGTCGGGGGGAAGCTTTCTTT. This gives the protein CASPGRGEAFF.

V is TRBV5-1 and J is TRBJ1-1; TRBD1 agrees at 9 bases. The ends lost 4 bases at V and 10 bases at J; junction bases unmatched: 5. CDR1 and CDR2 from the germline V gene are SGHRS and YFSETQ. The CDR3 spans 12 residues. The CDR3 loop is CASSVGTGTAFF. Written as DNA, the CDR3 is TGCGCCAGCAGCGTCGGGACAGGGACAGCTTTCTTT.

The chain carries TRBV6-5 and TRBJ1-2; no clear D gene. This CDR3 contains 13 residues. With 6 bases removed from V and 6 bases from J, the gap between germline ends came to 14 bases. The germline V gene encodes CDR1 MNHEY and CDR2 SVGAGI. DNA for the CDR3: TGTGCCAGCAGCCGGGTCCCGGGGAATGGCTACACCTTC. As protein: CASSRVPGNGYTF.

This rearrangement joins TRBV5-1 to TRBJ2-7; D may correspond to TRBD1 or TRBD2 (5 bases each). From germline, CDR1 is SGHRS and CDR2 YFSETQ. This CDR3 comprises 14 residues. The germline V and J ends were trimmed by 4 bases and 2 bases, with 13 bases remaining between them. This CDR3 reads CASSVRDGPYEQYF. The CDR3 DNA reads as TGCGCCAGCAGCGTCCGGGACGGACCCTACGAGCAGTACTTC.

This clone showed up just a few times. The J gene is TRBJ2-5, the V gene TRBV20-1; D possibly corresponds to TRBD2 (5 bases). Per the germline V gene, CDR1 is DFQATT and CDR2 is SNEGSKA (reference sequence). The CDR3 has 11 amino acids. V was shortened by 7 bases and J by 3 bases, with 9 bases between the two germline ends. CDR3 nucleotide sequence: TGCAGTGTCGGGCGGGAAGAGACCCAGTACTTC. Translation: CSVGREETQYF.

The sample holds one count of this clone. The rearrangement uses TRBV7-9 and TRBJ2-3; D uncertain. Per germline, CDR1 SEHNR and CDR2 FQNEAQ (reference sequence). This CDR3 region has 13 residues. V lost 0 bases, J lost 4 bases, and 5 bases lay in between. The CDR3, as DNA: TGTGCCAGCAGCTTAGCAGGGCCAGATACGCAGTATTTT. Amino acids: CASSLAGPDTQYF.

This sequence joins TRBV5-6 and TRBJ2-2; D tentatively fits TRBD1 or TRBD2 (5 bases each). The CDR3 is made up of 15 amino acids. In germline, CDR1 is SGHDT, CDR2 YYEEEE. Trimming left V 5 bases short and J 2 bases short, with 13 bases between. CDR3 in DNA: TGTGCCAGCAGGAAGGGACCCATTAACACCGGGGAGCTGTTTTTT. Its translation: CASRKGPINTGELFF. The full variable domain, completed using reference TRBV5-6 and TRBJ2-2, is DAGVTQSPTHLIKTRGQQVTLRCSPKSGHDTVSWYQQALGQGPQFIFQYYEEEERQRGNFPDRFSGHQFPNYSSELNVNALLLGDSALYLCASRKGPINTGELFFGEGSRLTVL.